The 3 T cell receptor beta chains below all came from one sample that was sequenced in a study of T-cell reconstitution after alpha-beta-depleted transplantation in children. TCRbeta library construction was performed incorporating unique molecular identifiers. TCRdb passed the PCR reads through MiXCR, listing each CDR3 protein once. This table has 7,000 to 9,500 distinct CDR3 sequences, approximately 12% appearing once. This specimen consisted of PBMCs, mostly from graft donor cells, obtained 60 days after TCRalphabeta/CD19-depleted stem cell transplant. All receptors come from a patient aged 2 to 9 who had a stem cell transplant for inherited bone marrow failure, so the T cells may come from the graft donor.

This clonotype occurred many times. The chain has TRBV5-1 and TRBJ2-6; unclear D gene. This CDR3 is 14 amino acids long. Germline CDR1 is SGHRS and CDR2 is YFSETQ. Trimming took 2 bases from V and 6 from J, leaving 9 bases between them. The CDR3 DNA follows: TGCGCCAGCAGCTTCGGACGGACGGCCAACGTCCTGACTTTC. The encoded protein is CASSFGRTANVLTF. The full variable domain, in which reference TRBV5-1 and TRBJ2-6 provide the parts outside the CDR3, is KAGVTQTPRYLIKTRGQQVTLSCSPISGHRSVSWYQQTPGQGLQFLFEYFSETQRNKGNFPGRFSGRQFSNSRSEMNVSTLELGDSALYLCASSFGRTANVLTFGAGSRLTVL.

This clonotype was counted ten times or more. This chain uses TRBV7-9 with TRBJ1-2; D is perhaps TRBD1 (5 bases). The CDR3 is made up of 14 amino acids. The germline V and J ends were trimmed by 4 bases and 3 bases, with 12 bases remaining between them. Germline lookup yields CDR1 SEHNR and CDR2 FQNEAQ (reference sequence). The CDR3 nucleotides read TGTGCCAGCAGCTCCCGGGGGGGGGACTATGGCTACACCTTC. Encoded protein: CASSSRGGDYGYTF. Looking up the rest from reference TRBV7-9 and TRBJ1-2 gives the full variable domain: DTGVSQNPRHKITKRGQNVTFRCDPISEHNRLYWYRQTLGQGPEFLTYFQNEAQLEKSRLLSDRFSAERPKGSFSTLEIQRTEQGDSAMYLCASSSRGGDYGYTFGSGTRLTVV.

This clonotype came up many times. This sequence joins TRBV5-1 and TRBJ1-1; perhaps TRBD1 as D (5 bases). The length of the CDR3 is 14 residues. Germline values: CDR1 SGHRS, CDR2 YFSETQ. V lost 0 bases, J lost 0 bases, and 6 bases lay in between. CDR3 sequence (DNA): TGCGCCAGCAGCTTGGTCAGGGTGAACACTGAAGCTTTCTTT. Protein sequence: CASSLVRVNTEAFF. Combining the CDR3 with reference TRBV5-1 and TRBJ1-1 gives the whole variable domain KAGVTQTPRYLIKTRGQQVTLSCSPISGHRSVSWYQQTPGQGLQFLFEYFSETQRNKGNFPGRFSGRQFSNSRSEMNVSTLELGDSALYLCASSLVRVNTEAFFGQGTRLTVV.